This TCR beta chain was documented in a study of Ad26.COV2.S vaccination and SARS-CoV-2 variants. Study summary: Administration of Ad26.COV2.S was intramuscular, either once or twice 56 days apart.

Assay used: immunoSEQ multiplex PCR; TCRdb lists only in-frame clones, some missing. The data show hundreds of thousands of clones, more than 80% seen once. A note on this clone: Its antigen is as yet unknown.

Overall study results and limits: A substantial breadth of spike-specific CD8+ and CD4+ T cell responses after vaccination has been reported.

Treatment defined: some 20 received Ad26.COV2.S at low or high dose, single or two shots; several received placebo; per-sample allocation not given. Each sample was drawn 63 days after the first injection (of vaccine or placebo). It was Wuhan-strain SARS-CoV-2 spike that the Ad26 vaccine vector expressed. This TCR was sampled from a person between 18 and 65 years old who received the Ad26.COV2.S COVID-19 vaccine or a placebo. The sample consisted of peripheral blood, taken in a trial of Ad26.COV2.S vaccine versus placebo.

The CDR3 nucleotides are TGTGCCAGCAGTACAGCTATCTATGGCTACACCTTC. This translates into CASSTAIYGYTF. The V gene is TRBV12-3 or TRBV12-4, the J gene TRBJ1-2; D remains unclear. There are 12 residues in the CDR3. Trimming cost V 5 bases and J 4 bases, with 8 bases left between them.